This TCR beta chain emerged from a study of a mutant IDH1 vaccine in newly diagnosed glioma. Overall study findings and caveats: Vaccination induced immune responses in about 93% of patients.

Worth noting for this clone: The target antigen is unknown.

Time point: week 11, during vaccination. Each dose delivered 300 ug of mutant IDH1 20-mer peptide subcutaneously with imiquimod. The table came from immunoSEQ multiplex PCR; TCRdb's copy has only in-frame clones and leaves some out. This table has 95,000 to 120,000 clones, under 90% appearing once. V shed 9 bases and J shed 2 bases, with 14 bases lying between them. The CDR3 is 13 residues long. CDR1 is LNHNV and CDR2 is YYDKDF in the germline V gene (reference sequence). The specimen comprised PBMCs, sampled from a glioma patient whose treatment included an IDH1 peptide vaccine. V usage is TRBV15 and J usage is TRBJ2-7; no clear D gene. This TCR derives from a woman aged 50 to 60 with glioma. The CDR3 here is CATRRKGPYEQYF. The CDR3 coding sequence is TGTGCCACTCGGCGGAAGGGTCCCTACGAGCAGTACTTC.